This entry describes one T cell receptor (beta chain). Seattle-derived patients entered the study during active infection and were followed longitudinally. This entry is derived from a study of blood T cell repertoires in COVID-19. The overall study: Samples of COVID-19 (acute and convalescent) were obtained from the United States, Italy and Spain. T cells, B-cell-depleted T cells, or PBMCs provided the cDNA or gDNA that served as material.

Measured with immunoSEQ multiplex PCR; TCRdb has only the in-frame clones, and not every one. The sample carries 150,000 to 180,000 clones, approximately 85% recorded once. This CDR3 has 15 amino acids. The V segment lost 2 bases and the J segment 4 bases; nucleotides outside the gene matches: 3. Germline V lookup: CDR1 SGDLS, CDR2 YYNGEE. This rearrangement joins TRBV9 to TRBJ1-2; 12 bases are a match to TRBD1. The source is a man in his 60s with COVID-19, enrolled during active disease. Sequenced: peripheral blood. The CDR3: CASSVGTGGSYGYTF. CDR3 sequence (DNA): TGTGCCAGCAGCGTCGGGACAGGGGGCAGCTATGGCTACACCTTC.